This TCR beta chain originates from a study of blood T cell repertoires in COVID-19. Study-wide background: The cDNA or gDNA used as material had been derived from T cells, B-cell-depleted T cells, or PBMCs.

Germline CDR1 LGHDT, CDR2 YNNKEL (reference sequence). This CDR3 region has 14 residues. Between the trimmed V and J ends, which lost 6 bases and 12 bases, there was a span of 21 bases. Profiling relied on immunoSEQ multiplex PCR, and the TCRdb table lists in-frame clones only, not all of them. Seen here are roughly 120,000 clones, over 80% observed once, and the top ten hold approximately 4.4%. This chain links TRBV3-1 (or the pseudogene TRBV3-2) with TRBJ2-1, with D possibly TRBD1 on 5 matching bases. Sequenced: peripheral blood. The source of this sequence is a woman aged 45 to 65 with acute or convalescent COVID-19. This CDR3 reads CASSLPNRQETQFF. CDR3 in DNA: TGTGCCAGCAGTCTACCTAACAGGCAGGAAACGCAGTTCTTC.